This T cell receptor beta chain was obtained from a study of cytomegalovirus exposure and HLA in healthy donors. Germline V CDR1 and CDR2: SGHRS, YFSETQ. V lost 3 bases and J 1 base, leaving 9 bases between the germline ends. CDR3 length: 14 residues. Notes on the study in general: According to a subsequent analysis, TCR clusters from the first cohort were inclined to appear together in the 120 validation repertoires.

As regards this clone: Its specificity is unknown.

Generated by immunoSEQ multiplex PCR, the TCRdb table keeps only in-frame clones and is missing some. The sample includes about 110,000 clones, around 95% of them seen just once. The specimen sequenced was PBMCs. This chain joins TRBV5-1 and TRBJ2-3; no firm D call. This receptor was identified in a woman aged 18-35 years in good health and CMV-seronegative. CDR3 DNA sequence: TGCGCCAGCAGCTCCCAGGATGGCACAGATACGCAGTATTTT. It encodes CASSSQDGTDTQYF.